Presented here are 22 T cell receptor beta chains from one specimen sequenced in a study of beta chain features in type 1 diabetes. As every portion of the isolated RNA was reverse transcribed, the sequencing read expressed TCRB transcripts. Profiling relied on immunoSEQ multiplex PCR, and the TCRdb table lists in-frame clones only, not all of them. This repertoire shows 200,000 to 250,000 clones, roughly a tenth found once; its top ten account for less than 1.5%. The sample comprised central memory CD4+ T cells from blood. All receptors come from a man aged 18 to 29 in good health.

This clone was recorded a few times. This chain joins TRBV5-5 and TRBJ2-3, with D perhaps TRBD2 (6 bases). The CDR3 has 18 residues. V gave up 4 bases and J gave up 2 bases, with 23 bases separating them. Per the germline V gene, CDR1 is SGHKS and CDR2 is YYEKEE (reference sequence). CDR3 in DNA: TGTGCCAGCAGCACAAAGAGCGTCGGGGGTGTCACCACAGATACGCAGTATTTT. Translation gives CASSTKSVGGVTTDTQYF.

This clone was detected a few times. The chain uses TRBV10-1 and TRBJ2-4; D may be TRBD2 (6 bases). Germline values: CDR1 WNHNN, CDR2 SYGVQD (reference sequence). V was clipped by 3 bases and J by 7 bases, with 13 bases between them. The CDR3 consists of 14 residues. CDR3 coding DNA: TGCGCCAGCAGTGAACAAAATCTAGCGAACATTCAGTACTTC. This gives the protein CASSEQNLANIQYF.

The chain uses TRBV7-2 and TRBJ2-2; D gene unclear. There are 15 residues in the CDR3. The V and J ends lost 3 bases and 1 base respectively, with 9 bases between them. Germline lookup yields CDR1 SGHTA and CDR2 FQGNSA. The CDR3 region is CASSFETVNTGELFF. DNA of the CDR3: TGTGCCAGCAGCTTCGAAACAGTGAACACCGGGGAGCTGTTTTTT.

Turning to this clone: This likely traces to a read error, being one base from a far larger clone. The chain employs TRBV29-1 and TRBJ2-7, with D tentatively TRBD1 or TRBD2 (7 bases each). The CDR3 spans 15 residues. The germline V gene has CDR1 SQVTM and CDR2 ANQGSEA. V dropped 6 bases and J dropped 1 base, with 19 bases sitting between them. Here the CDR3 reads CSVSRGRGQSYEQYF. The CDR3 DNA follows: TGCAGCGTGTCCCGGGGGAGGGGGCAGTCCTACGAGCAGTACTTC.

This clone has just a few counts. CDR3 protein: CASSEWGLAGGNEQFF. CDR3 sequence (DNA): TGTGCCAGCAGTGAATGGGGACTAGCGGGAGGAAATGAGCAGTTCTTC. This sequence joins TRBV25-1 and TRBJ2-1; 15 bases are shared with TRBD2. V shed 1 base and J 7 bases; nucleotides not matched to a gene: 2. The CDR3 spans 16 residues. From germline, CDR1 is MGHDK and CDR2 SYGVNS.

CDR3 nucleotide sequence: TGTGCCTGGTCCGGGCCCTCCTACGAGCAGTACTTC. Translating gives CAWSGPSYEQYF. The V gene is TRBV30, the J gene TRBJ2-7; D is unclear. This CDR3 is 12 amino acids long. The germline V and J ends were trimmed by 5 bases and 0 bases, with 8 bases remaining between them. Looked up from germline, CDR1 is GTSNPN and CDR2 is SVGIG (reference sequence).

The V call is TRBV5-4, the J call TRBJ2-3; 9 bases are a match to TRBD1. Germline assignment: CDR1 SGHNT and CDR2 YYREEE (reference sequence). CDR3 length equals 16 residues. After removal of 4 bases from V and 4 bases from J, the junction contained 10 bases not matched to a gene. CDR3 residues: CASSLPGQGGADTQYF. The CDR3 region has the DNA TGTGCCAGCAGCCTACCGGGACAGGGTGGTGCAGATACGCAGTATTTT. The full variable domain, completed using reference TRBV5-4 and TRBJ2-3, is ETGVTQSPTHLIKTRGQQVTLRCSSQSGHNTVSWYQQALGQGPQFIFQYYREEENGRGNFPPRFSGLQFPNYSSELNVNALELDDSALYLCASSLPGQGGADTQYFGPGTRLTVL.

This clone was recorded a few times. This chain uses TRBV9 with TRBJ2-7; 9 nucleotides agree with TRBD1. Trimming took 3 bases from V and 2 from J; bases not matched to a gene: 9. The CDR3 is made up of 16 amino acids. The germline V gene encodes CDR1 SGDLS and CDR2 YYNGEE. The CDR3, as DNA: TGTGCCAGCAGCGCTACTGCCGGGACAGGGCCCTACGAGCAGTACTTC. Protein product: CASSATAGTGPYEQYF.

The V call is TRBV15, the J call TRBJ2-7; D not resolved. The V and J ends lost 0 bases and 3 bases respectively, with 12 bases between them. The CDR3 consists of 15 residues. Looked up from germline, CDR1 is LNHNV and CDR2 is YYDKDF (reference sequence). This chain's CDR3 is CATSRDRRLIYEQYF. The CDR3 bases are TGTGCCACCAGCAGAGATCGCAGGTTGATCTACGAGCAGTACTTC.

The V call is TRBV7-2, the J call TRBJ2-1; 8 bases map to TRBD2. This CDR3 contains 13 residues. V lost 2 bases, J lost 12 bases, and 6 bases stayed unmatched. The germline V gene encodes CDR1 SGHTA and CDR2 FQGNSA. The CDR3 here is CASSLSGLAVQFF. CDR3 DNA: TGTGCCAGCAGCTTATCCGGACTAGCTGTGCAGTTCTTC. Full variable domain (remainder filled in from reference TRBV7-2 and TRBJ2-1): GAGVSQSPSNKVTEKGKDVELRCDPISGHTALYWYRQSLGQGLEFLIYFQGNSAPDKSGLPSDRFSAERTGGSVSTLTIQRTQQEDSAVYLCASSLSGLAVQFFGPGTRLTVL.

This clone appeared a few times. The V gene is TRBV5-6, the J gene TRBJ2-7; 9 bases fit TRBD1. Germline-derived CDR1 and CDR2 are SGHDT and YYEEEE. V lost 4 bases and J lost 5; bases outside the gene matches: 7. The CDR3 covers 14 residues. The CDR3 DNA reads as TGTGCCAGCAGCGACCGGGACAGGGTCCACGAGCAGTACTTC. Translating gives CASSDRDRVHEQYF. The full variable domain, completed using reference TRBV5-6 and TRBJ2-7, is DAGVTQSPTHLIKTRGQQVTLRCSPKSGHDTVSWYQQALGQGPQFIFQYYEEEERQRGNFPDRFSGHQFPNYSSELNVNALLLGDSALYLCASSDRDRVHEQYFGPGTRLTVT.

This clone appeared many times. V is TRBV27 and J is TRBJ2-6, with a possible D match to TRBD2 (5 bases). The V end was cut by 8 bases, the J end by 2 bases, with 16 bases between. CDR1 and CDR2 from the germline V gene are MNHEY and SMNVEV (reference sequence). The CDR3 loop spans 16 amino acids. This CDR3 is CASGRWSGTGANVLTF. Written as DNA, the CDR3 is TGTGCCAGCGGCCGATGGTCGGGGACTGGGGCCAACGTCCTGACTTTC.

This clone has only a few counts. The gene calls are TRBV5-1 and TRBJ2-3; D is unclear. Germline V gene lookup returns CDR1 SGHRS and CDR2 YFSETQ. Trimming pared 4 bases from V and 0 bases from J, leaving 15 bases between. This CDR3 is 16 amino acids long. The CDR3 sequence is CASSPGWRQSTDTQYF. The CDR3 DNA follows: TGCGCCAGCAGCCCCGGGTGGCGCCAGAGCACAGATACGCAGTATTTT.

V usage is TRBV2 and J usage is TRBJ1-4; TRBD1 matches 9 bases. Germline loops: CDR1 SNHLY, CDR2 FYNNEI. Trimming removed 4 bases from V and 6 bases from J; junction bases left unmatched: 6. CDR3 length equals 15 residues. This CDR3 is CASSGQGGFDEKLFF. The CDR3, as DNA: TGTGCCAGCAGTGGACAGGGGGGATTCGATGAAAAACTGTTTTTT.

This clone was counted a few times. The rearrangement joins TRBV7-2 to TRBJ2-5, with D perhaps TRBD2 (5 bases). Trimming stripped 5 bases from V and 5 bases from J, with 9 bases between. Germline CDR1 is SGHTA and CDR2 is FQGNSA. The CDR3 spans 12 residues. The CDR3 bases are TGTGCCAGCAGCCCGGGGTGGGAGACCCAGTACTTC. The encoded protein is CASSPGWETQYF. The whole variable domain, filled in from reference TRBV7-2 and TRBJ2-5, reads GAGVSQSPSNKVTEKGKDVELRCDPISGHTALYWYRQSLGQGLEFLIYFQGNSAPDKSGLPSDRFSAERTGGSVSTLTIQRTQQEDSAVYLCASSPGWETQYFGPGTRLLVL.

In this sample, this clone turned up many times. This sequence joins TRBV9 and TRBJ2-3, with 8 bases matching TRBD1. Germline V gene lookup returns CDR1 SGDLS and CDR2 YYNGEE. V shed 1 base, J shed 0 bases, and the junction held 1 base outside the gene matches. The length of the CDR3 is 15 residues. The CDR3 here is CASSVTGGSTDTQYF. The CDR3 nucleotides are TGTGCCAGCAGCGTAACAGGGGGGAGCACAGATACGCAGTATTTT.

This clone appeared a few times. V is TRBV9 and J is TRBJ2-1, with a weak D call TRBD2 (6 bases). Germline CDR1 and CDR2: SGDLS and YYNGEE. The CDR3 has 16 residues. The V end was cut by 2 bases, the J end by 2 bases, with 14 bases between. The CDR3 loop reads CASSVLGGVAYNEQFF. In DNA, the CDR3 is TGTGCCAGCAGCGTTCTCGGGGGAGTAGCCTACAATGAGCAGTTCTTC.

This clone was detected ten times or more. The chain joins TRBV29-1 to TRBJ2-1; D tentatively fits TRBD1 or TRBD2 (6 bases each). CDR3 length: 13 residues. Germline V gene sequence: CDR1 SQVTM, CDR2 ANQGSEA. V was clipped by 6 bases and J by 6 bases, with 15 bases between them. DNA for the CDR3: TGCAGCGTCAAGGGGGGCAGATTCAATGAGCAGTTCTTC. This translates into CSVKGGRFNEQFF.

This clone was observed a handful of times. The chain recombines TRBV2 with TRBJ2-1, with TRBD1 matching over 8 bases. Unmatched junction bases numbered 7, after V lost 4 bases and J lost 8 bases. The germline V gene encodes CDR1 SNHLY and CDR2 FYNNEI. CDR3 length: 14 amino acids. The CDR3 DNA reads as TGTGCCAGCAGTGGTTCCGGGACAGGACATGAGCAGTTCTTC. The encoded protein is CASSGSGTGHEQFF. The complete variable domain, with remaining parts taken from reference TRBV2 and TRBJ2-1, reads EPEVTQTPSHQVTQMGQEVILRCVPISNHLYFYWYRQILGQKVEFLVSFYNNEISEKSEIFDDQFSVERPDGSNFTLKIRSTKLEDSAMYFCASSGSGTGHEQFFGPGTRLTVL.

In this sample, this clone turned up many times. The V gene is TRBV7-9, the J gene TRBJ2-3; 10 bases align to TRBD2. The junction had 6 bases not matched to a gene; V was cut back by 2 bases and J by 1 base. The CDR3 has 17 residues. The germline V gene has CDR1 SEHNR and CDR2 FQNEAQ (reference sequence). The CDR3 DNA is TGTGCCAGCAGCTTACTAAGGCTAGCGGGGGGCACAGATACGCAGTATTTT. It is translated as CASSLLRLAGGTDTQYF.

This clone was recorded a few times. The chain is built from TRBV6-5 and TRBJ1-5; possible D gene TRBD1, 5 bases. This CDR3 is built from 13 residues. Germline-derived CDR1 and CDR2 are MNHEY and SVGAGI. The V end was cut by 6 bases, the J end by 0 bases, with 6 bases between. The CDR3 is CASSGHSNQPQHF. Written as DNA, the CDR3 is TGTGCCAGCAGCGGACATAGCAATCAGCCCCAGCATTTT.

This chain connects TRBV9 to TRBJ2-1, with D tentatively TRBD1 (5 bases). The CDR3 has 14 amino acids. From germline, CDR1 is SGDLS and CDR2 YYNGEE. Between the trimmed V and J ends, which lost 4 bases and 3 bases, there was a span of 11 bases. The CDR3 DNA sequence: TGTGCCAGCAGCACGGAAGACAGCTACAATGAGCAGTTCTTC. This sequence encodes CASSTEDSYNEQFF.